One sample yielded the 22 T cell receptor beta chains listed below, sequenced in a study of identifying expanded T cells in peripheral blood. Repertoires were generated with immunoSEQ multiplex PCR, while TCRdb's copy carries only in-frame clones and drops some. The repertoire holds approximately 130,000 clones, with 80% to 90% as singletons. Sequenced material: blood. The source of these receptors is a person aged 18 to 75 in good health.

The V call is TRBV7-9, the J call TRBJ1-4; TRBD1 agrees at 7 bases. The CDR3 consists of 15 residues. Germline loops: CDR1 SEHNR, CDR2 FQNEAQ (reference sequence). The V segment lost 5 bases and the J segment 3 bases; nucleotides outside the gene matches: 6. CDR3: CASSKDRAANEKLFF. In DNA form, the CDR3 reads TGTGCCAGCAGCAAAGACAGGGCTGCTAATGAAAAACTGTTTTTT.

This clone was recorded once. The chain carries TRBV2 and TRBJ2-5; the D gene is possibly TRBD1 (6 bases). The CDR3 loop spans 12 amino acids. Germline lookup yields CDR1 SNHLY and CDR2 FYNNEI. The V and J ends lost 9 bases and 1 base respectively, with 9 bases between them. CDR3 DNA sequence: TGTGCCAGACAGGGCATCCAAGAGACCCAGTACTTC. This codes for CARQGIQETQYF.

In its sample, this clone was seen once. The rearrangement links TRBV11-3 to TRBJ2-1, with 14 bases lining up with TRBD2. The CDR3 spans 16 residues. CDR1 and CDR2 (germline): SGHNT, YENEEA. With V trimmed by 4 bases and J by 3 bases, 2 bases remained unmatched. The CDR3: CASSSGLAGGYNEQFF. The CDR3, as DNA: TGTGCCAGCAGCTCTGGACTAGCGGGAGGCTACAATGAGCAGTTCTTC. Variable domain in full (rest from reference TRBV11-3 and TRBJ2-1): EAGVVQSPRYKIIEKKQPVAFWCNPISGHNTLYWYLQNLGQGPELLIRYENEEAVDDSQLPKDRFSAERLKGVDSTLKIQPAELGDSAVYLCASSSGLAGGYNEQFFGPGTRLTVL.

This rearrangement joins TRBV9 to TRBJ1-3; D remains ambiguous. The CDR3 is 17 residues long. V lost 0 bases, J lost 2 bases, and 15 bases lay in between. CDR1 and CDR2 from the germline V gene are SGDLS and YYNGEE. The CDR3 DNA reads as TGTGCCAGCAGCGTAGGGGTCGCCAAAGAGGCTGGAAACACCATATATTTT. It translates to CASSVGVAKEAGNTIYF.

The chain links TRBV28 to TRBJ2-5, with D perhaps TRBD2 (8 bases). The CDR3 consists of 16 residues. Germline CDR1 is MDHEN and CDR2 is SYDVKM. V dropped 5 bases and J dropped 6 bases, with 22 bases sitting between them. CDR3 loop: CASSKGAQREKQTQYF. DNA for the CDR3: TGTGCCAGCAGTAAGGGGGCCCAGCGGGAGAAGCAGACCCAGTACTTC.

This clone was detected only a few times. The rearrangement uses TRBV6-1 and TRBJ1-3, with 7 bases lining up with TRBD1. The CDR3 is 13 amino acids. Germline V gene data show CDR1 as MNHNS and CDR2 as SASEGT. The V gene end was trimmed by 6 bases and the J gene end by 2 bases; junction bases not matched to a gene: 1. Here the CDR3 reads CASRTGTGNTIYF. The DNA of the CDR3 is TGTGCCAGCAGGACAGGGACTGGAAACACCATATATTTT.

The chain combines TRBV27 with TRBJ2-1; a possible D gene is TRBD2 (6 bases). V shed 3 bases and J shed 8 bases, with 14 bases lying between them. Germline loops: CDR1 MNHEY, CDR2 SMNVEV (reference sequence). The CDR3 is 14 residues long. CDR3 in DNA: TGTGCCAGCAGTTTCCCCTCTCCGGGGGATGAGCAGTTCTTC. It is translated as CASSFPSPGDEQFF.

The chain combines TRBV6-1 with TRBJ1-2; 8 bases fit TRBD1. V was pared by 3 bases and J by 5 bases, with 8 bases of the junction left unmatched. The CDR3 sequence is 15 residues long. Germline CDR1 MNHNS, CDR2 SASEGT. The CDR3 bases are TGTGCCAGCAGTGAGGCGGCGGGACAGGAATATGGCTACACCTTC. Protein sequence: CASSEAAGQEYGYTF.

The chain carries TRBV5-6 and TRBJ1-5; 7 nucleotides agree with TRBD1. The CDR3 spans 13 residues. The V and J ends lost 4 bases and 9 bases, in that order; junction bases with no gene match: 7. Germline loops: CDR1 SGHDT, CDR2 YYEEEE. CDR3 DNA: TGTGCCAGCAGCGCGGACAGGTTGGGGCCCCAGCATTTT. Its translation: CASSADRLGPQHF.

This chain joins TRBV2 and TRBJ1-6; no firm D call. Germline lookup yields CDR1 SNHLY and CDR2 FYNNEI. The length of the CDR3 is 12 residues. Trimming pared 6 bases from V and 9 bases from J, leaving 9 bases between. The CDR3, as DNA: TGTGCCAGCAGCTCCAGTGGTTCACCCCTCCACTTT. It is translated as CASSSSGSPLHF.

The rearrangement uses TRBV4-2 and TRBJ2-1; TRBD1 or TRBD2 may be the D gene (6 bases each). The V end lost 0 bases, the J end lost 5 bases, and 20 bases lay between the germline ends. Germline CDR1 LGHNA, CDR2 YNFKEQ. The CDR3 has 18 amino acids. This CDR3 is CASSQDPVRGRMHNEQFF. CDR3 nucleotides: TGTGCCAGCAGCCAAGATCCAGTAAGGGGGAGGATGCACAATGAGCAGTTCTTC.

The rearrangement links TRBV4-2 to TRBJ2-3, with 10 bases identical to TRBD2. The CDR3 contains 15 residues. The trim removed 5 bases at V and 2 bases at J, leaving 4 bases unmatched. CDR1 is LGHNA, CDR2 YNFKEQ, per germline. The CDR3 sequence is CASSLLAGITDTQYF. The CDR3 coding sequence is TGTGCCAGCAGCTTACTAGCGGGAATCACAGATACGCAGTATTTT.

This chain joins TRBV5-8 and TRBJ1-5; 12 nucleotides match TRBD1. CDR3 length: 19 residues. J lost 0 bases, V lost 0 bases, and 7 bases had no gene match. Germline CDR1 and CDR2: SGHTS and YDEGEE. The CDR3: CASSLGGTGGWNSNQPQHF. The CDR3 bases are TGTGCCAGCAGCTTGGGGGGGACAGGGGGCTGGAATAGCAATCAGCCCCAGCATTTT.

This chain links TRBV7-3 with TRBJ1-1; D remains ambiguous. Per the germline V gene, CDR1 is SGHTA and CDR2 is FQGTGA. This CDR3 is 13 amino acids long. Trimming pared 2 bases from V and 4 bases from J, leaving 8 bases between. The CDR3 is CASSLFSGTEAFF. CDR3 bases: TGTGCCAGCAGCTTATTTTCGGGCACTGAAGCTTTCTTT.

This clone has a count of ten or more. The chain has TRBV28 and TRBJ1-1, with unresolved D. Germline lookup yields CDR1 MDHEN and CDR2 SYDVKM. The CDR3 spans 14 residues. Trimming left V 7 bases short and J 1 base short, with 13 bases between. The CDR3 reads CASNPAESNTEAFF. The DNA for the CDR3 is TGTGCCAGCAACCCGGCCGAGTCGAACACTGAAGCTTTCTTT.

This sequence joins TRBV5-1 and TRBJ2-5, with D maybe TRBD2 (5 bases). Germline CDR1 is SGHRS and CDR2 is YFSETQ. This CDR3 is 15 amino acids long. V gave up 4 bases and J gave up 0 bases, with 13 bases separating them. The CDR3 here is CASSTDASNQETQYF. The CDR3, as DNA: TGCGCCAGCAGCACCGACGCTAGCAACCAAGAGACCCAGTACTTC. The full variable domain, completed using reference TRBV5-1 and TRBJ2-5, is KAGVTQTPRYLIKTRGQQVTLSCSPISGHRSVSWYQQTPGQGLQFLFEYFSETQRNKGNFPGRFSGRQFSNSRSEMNVSTLELGDSALYLCASSTDASNQETQYFGPGTRLLVL.

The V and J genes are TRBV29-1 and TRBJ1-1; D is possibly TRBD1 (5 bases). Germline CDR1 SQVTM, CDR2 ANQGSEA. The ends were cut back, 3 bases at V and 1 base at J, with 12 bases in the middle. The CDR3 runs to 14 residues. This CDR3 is CSVDPTETNTEAFF. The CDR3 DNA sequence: TGCAGCGTTGACCCGACAGAGACGAACACTGAAGCTTTCTTT. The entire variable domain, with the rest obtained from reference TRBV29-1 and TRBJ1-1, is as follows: SAVISQKPSRDICQRGTSLTIQCQVDSQVTMMFWYRQQPGQSLTLIATANQGSEATYESGFVIDKFPISRPNLTFSTLTVSNMSPEDSSIYLCSVDPTETNTEAFFGQGTRLTVV.

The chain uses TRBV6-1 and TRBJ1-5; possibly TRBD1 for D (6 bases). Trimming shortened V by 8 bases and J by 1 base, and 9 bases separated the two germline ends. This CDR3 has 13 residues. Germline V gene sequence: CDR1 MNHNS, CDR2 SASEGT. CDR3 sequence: CASAGQSNQPQHF. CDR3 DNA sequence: TGTGCCAGCGCTGGACAGAGCAATCAGCCCCAGCATTTT.

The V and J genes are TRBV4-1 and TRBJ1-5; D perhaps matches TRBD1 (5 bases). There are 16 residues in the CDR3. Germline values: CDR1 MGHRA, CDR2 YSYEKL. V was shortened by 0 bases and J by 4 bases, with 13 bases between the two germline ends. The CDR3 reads CASSQDRGTGNQPQHF. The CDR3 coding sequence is TGCGCCAGCAGCCAAGATCGCGGGACGGGGAATCAGCCCCAGCATTTT.

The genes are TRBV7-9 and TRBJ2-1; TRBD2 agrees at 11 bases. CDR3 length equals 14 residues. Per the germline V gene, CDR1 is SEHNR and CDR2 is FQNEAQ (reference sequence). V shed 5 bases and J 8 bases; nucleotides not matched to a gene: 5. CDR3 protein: CASSVSGGVDEQFF. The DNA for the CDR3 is TGTGCCAGCAGCGTTAGCGGGGGGGTGGATGAGCAGTTCTTC.

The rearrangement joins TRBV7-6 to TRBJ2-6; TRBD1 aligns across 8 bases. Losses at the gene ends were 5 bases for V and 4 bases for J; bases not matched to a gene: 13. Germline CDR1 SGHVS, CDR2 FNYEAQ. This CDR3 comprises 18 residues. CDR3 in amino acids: CASSGDRGYLSGANVLTF. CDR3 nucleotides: TGTGCCAGCAGCGGAGACAGGGGCTACTTGTCAGGGGCCAACGTCCTGACTTTC.

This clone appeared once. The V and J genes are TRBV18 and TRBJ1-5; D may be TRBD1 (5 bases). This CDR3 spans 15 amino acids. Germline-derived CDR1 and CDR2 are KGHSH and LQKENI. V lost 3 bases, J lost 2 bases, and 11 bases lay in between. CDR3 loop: CASSPEGRGNQPQHF. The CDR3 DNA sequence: TGTGCCAGCTCACCTGAGGGGAGAGGCAATCAGCCCCAGCATTTT.